The rows below give T cell receptor beta chains drawn from one sample of a study of CD8 T cells in Susac syndrome. TCRdb re-called the immunoSEQ multiplex PCR reads through MiXCR, storing one row per CDR3 protein. In the table there are around 130,000 distinct CDR3 sequences, around 85% of which are singletons. Input material: CD8+ T cells from PBMCs. All receptors come from a human donor with multiple sclerosis. Each CDR3 is given with its conserved first and last residue. Fields, in order: D gene, J gene, CDR3 length, V gene, clone size, CDR3 DNA, CDR3 protein. A D gene is named only where the DNA matches it firmly. Size values are once, few and many counts, or a class for expanded clones, and some rows have none.

>.|TRBJ1-4|14|TRBV10-3|.
TGTGCCATCAGGGACGGAAGGACTAATGAAAAACTGTTTTTT
CAIRDGRTNEKLFF
>TRBD1|TRBJ1-1|13|TRBV29-1|.
TGCAGCTACCGGACAGGGGACCAGTCTGAAGCTTTTTTT
CSYRTGDQSEAFF
>.|TRBJ1-1|13|TRBV28|.
TGTGCCAGCAGTTTGGAGGCGAACACTGAAGCTTTCTTT
CASSLEANTEAFF
>.|TRBJ2-1|18|TRBV4-1|.
TGCGCCAGCAGCCAAGATCTGCCTCACATAGTCACCTACAATGAGCAGTTCTTC
CASSQDLPHIVTYNEQFF
>TRBD2|TRBJ2-2|16|TRBV5-4|.
TGTGCCAGCAACGGGGGTCAGCGGGAGGGCACCGGGGAGCTGTTTTTT
CASNGGQREGTGELFF
>.|TRBJ1-1|13|TRBV6-5|.
TGTGCCAGCAGTTATGCACGAAACACTGAAGCTTTCTTT
CASSYARNTEAFF
>.|TRBJ2-5|15|TRBV11-2|.
TGTGCCAGCAGCTTAGCTCCCCCCGGGGGCGAGACCCAGTACTTC
CASSLAPPGGETQYF
>.|TRBJ1-2|14|TRBV7-9|.
TGTGCCAGCAGCTTAGCGCCCGGGAAAGGGGGCTACACCTTC
CASSLAPGKGGYTF
>TRBD1|TRBJ2-3|16|TRBV11-3|.
TGTGCCAGCAGCTTAGAGGGAGGGACAGGGTCGAATACGCAGTATTTT
CASSLEGGTGSNTQYF
>TRBD2|TRBJ2-5|16|TRBV28|.
TGTGCCAGCAGGGCTATAGCGGGAGCCTATCAAGAGACCCAGTACTTC
CASRAIAGAYQETQYF
>TRBD2|TRBJ2-1|16|TRBV11-2|.
TGTGCCAGCAGCTCTCGACTAGCGGGGGGGGTCAATGAGCAGTTCTTC
CASSSRLAGGVNEQFF
>.|TRBJ1-2|14|TRBV12-3/TRBV12-4|.
TGTGCCAGCAGTTTCAGGGAATACGACTATGGCTACACCTTC
CASSFREYDYGYTF
>.|TRBJ2-3|13|TRBV11-1|.
TGTGCCAGCAGTTCTGTAGAGGCAGATACGCAGTATTTT
CASSSVEADTQYF
>.|TRBJ2-2|18|TRBV4-3|.
TGCGCCAGCAGCCAAGGTCTGGTCGGCTCTCCGAACACCGGGGAGCTGTTTTTT
CASSQGLVGSPNTGELFF
>.|TRBJ2-1|13|TRBV12-3/TRBV12-4|.
TGTGCCAGCAGTTTAGACCCAGTTAATGAGCAGTTCTTC
CASSLDPVNEQFF
>.|TRBJ2-3|13|TRBV9|.
TGTGCCGGCAGCGCGGGGGACAATGATACGCAGTATTTT
CAGSAGDNDTQYF
>TRBD1|TRBJ2-5|15|TRBV6-6|.
TGTGCCAGCAGCTACGGACAGGGCCTCGCAGAGACCCAGTACTTC
CASSYGQGLAETQYF
>.|TRBJ1-4|15|TRBV3-1|.
TGTGCCAGCAGCCCCACATCGGGGTTTAATGAAAAACTGTTTTTT
CASSPTSGFNEKLFF
>TRBD2|TRBJ2-3|14|TRBV29-1|.
TGCAGCGTTGCAGGGTTAGCGGGAACGGATACGCAGTATTTT
CSVAGLAGTDTQYF
>.|TRBJ2-5|13|TRBV2|.
TGTGCCACACCCGGGGCCACGCGGGAGACCCAGTACTTC
CATPGATRETQYF
>.|TRBJ2-2|15|TRBV6-5|.
TGTGCCAGCAGTTTTAATTACAGGGACACCGGGGAGCTGTTTTTT
CASSFNYRDTGELFF
>TRBD2|TRBJ2-1|14|TRBV7-9|.
TGTGCCAGCAGCTCCGGGACTAGTGTGTATGAGCAGTTCTTC
CASSSGTSVYEQFF
>TRBD1|TRBJ1-1|15|TRBV10-3|.
TGTGCCATCAGTGATGACCCGACAGGGACCACTGAAGCTTTCTTT
CAISDDPTGTTEAFF
>.|TRBJ2-5|12|TRBV11-2|.
TGTGCCAGCACAGGTCTTAGGGAGACCCAGTACTTC
CASTGLRETQYF
>.|TRBJ1-1|13|TRBV30|.
TGTGCCTGGAGTCTACAGCAGAACACTGAAGCTTTCTTT
CAWSLQQNTEAFF
>TRBD2|TRBJ2-3|15|TRBV27|few
TGTGCCAGCAGTTCACCAGCGGGGGGACCAGATACGCAGTATTTT
CASSSPAGGPDTQYF
>TRBD1|TRBJ1-1|15|TRBV13|few
TGTGCCAGCAGCTCAGGGACAGGAACGAACACTGAAGCTTTCTTT
CASSSGTGTNTEAFF
>.|TRBJ2-3|15|TRBV27|.
TGTGCCAGCAGAATCAGCCCGGGAATTAGCGATACGCAGTATTTT
CASRISPGISDTQYF
>TRBD2|TRBJ2-4|13|TRBV7-8|few
TGTGCCAGCTCTCCGGGGGGGGTGGACATTCAGTACTTC
CASSPGGVDIQYF
>TRBD1|TRBJ2-6|17|TRBV4-2|.
TGTGCCAGCAGCCAGCTCGGGACAGCCTCTGGGGCCAACGTCCTGACTTTC
CASSQLGTASGANVLTF
>.|TRBJ1-6|15|TRBV7-9|.
TGTGCCAGCAGCTTAGGCACAGTAGATAATTCACCCCTCCACTTT
CASSLGTVDNSPLHF
>.|TRBJ2-5|16|TRBV29-1|.
TGCAGCGTTCGGGGCGCCTCCGGGACCGAAGAAGAGACCCAGTACTTC
CSVRGASGTEEETQYF
>.|TRBJ2-7|15|TRBV7-8|once
TGTGCCAGCAGCTTAGTATCCCTGAGCTCCTACGAGCAGTACTTC
CASSLVSLSSYEQYF
>.|TRBJ1-1|11|TRBV30|once
TGTGCCTGGAGTGGAACACCCGAAGCTTTCTTT
CAWSGTPEAFF
>.|TRBJ1-4|15|TRBV7-2|.
TGTGCCAGCAGGCTTTCCCCCGCAACTAATGAAAAACTGTTTTTT
CASRLSPATNEKLFF
>.|TRBJ2-1|16|TRBV6-5|.
TGTGCCAGCAGTTACGGTACAGGGTCTGAAAACAATGAGCAGTTCTTC
CASSYGTGSENNEQFF
>.|TRBJ2-1|14|TRBV7-3|.
TGTGCCAGCAGACCCCTTATAGACCAAGGTGAGCAGTTCTTC
CASRPLIDQGEQFF
>TRBD1|TRBJ1-1|11|TRBV5-5|.
TGTGCCAGCAGCTGGACAGGGGACGCTTTCTTT
CASSWTGDAFF
>.|TRBJ2-7|14|TRBV12-3/TRBV12-4|.
TGTGCCAGCAGTTTACGAGGGAAATCCTACGAGCAGTACTTC
CASSLRGKSYEQYF
>.|TRBJ2-2|14|TRBV13|.
TGTGCCAGCAGGCGACTCGATGACACCGGGGAGCTGTTTTTT
CASRRLDDTGELFF
>TRBD1|TRBJ1-1|13|TRBV13|.
TGTGCCAGCAGCACCGGACAGGGCCCTGAAGCTTTCTTT
CASSTGQGPEAFF
>TRBD1|TRBJ2-2|15|TRBV25-1|.
TGTGCCAGCCAGTCTACCGGGACAGGGACCGGGGAGCTGTTTTTT
CASQSTGTGTGELFF